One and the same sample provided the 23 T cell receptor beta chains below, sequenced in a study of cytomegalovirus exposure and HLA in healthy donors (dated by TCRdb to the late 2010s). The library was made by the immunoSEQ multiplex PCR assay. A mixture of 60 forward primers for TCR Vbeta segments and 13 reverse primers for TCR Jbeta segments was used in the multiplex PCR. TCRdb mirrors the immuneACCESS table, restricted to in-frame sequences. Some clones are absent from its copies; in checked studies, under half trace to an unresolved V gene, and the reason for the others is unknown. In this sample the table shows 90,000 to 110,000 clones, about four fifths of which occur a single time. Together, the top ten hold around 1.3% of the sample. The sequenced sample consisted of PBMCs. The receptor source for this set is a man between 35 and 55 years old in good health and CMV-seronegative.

For the CDR3, the DNA is TGTGCCAGCAGTGTCGGGACAGGCACAGATACGCAGTATTTT. It translates to CASSVGTGTDTQYF. The chain recombines TRBV6-4 with TRBJ2-3; 7 bases map to TRBD1. The CDR3 is 14 residues long. Unmatched junction bases numbered 2, after V lost 4 bases and J lost 1 base. Germline assignment: CDR1 MRHNA and CDR2 SNTAGT.

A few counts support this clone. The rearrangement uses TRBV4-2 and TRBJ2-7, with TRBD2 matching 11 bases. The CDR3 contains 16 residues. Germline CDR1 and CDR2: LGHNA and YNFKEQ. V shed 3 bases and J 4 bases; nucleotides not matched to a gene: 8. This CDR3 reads CASSHVIAGGVYEQYF. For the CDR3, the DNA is TGTGCCAGCAGCCACGTTATAGCGGGAGGGGTTTACGAGCAGTACTTC.

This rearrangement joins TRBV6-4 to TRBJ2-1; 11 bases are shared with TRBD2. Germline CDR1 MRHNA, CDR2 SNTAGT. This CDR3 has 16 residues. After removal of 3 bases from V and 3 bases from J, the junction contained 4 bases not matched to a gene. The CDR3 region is CASSERLAGSYNEQFF. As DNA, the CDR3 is TGTGCCAGCAGTGAAAGACTAGCGGGAAGCTACAATGAGCAGTTCTTC.

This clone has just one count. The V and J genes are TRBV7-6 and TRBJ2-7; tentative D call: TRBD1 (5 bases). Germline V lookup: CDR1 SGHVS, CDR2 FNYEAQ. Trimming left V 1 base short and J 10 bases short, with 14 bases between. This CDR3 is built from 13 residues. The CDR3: CASSLGQGFDQYF. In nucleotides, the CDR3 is TGTGCCAGCAGCTTAGGTCAGGGTTTCGATCAGTACTTC.

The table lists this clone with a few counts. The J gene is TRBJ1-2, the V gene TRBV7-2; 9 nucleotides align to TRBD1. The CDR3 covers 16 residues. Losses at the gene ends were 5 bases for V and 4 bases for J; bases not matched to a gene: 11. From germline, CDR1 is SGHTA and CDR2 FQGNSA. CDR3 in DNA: TGTGCCAGCAGCCCCCAGTACGGGACAGGGCTCTATGGCTACACCTTC. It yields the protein CASSPQYGTGLYGYTF.

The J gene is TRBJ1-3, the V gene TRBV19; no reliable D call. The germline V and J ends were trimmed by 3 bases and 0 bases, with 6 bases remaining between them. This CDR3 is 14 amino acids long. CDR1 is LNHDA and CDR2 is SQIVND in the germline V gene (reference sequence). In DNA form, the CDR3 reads TGTGCCAGTAGTATGCGCTACTCTGGAAACACCATATATTTT. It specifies CASSMRYSGNTIYF.

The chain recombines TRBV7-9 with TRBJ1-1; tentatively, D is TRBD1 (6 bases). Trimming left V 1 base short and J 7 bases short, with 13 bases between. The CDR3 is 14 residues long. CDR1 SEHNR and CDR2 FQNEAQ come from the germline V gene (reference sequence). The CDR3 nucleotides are TGTGCCAGCAGCTTAGGGACAGCCATACATGAAGCTTTCTTT. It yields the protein CASSLGTAIHEAFF.

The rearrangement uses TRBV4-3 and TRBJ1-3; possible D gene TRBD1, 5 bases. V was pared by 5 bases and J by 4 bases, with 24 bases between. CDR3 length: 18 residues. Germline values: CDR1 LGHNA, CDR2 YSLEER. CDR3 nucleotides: TGCGCCAGCAGCTTAAAAACCCTCCAGGGTTGGTTCGGAAACACCATATATTTT. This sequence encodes CASSLKTLQGWFGNTIYF.

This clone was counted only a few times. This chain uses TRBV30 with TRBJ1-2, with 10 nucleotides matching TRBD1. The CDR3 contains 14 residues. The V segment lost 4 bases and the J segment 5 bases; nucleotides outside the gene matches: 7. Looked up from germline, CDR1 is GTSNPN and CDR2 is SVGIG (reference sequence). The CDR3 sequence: CAWNQGTGAYGYTF. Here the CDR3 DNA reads TGTGCCTGGAATCAGGGGACAGGGGCTTATGGCTACACCTTC.

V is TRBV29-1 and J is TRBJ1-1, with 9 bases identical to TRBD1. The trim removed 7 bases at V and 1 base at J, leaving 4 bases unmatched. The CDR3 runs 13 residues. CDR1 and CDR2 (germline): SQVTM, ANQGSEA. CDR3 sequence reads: CSAAGQGNTEAFF. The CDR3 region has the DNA TGCAGCGCAGCGGGACAGGGGAACACTGAAGCTTTCTTT.

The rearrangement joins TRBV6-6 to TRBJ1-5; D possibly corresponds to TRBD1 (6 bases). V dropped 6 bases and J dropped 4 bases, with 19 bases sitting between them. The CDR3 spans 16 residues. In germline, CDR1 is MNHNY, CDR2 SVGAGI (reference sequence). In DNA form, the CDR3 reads TGTGCCAGCAGCGCATGGGGGCAGGGTCGGAATCAGCCCCAGCATTTT. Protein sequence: CASSAWGQGRNQPQHF.

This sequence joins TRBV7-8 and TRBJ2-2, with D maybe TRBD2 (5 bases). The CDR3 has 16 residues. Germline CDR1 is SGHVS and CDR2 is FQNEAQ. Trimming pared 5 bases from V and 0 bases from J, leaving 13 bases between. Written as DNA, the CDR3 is TGTGCCAGCAGCCTTGGCCCGGGGACGAACACCGGGGAGCTGTTTTTT. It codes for CASSLGPGTNTGELFF.

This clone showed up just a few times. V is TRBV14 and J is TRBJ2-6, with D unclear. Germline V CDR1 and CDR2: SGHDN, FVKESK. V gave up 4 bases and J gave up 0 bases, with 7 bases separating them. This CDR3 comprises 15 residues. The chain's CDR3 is CASSPRSSGANVLTF. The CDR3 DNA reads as TGTGCCAGCAGCCCTAGGAGCTCTGGGGCCAACGTCCTGACTTTC.

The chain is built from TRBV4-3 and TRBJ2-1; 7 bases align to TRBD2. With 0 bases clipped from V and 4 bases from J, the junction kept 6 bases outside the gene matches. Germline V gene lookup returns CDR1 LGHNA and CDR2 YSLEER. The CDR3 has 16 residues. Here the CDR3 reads CASSQDRRGTYNEQFF. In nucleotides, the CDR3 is TGCGCCAGCAGCCAAGATAGGCGGGGGACTTACAATGAGCAGTTCTTC.

CDR3 protein: CARSQRQTTGANVLTF. The CDR3 DNA reads as TGTGCCAGAAGCCAAAGACAGACCACTGGGGCCAACGTCCTGACTTTC. This chain links TRBV5-3 with TRBJ2-6, with D possibly TRBD1 on 5 matching bases. TRBV5-3 is marked as an open reading frame, function uncertain. The CDR3 has 16 residues. V dropped 4 bases and J dropped 2 bases, with 13 bases sitting between them.

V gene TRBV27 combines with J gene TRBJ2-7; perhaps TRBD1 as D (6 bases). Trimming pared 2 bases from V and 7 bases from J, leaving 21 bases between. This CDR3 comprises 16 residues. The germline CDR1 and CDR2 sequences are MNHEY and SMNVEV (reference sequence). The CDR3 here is CASSLEEGGSFREQYF. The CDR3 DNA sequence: TGTGCCAGCAGTTTAGAGGAAGGGGGATCTTTCCGGGAGCAGTACTTC.

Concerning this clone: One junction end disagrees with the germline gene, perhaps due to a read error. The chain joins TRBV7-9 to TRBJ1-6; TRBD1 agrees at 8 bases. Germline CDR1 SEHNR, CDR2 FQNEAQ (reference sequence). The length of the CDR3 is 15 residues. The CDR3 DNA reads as TGTTCCAGCAGCTTGGTACAGGGGGGTAATTCACCCCTCCACTTT. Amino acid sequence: CSSSLVQGGNSPLHF.

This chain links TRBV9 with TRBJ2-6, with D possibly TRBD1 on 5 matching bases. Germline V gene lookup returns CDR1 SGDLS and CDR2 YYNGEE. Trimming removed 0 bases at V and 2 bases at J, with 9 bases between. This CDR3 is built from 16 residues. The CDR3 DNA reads TGTGCCAGCAGCGTAGCTGGACACGCTGGGGCCAACGTCCTGACTTTC. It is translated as CASSVAGHAGANVLTF.

For the CDR3, the DNA is TGTGCCAGCAGCTTCCAGGGAGGGTACGAGCAGTACTTC. Its translation is CASSFQGGYEQYF. The chain carries TRBV5-6 and TRBJ2-5, with TRBD2 identical over 7 bases. The J call is uncertain, as TRBJ2-7 better fits the DNA end. The CDR3 covers 13 residues. Germline values: CDR1 SGHDT, CDR2 YYEEEE.

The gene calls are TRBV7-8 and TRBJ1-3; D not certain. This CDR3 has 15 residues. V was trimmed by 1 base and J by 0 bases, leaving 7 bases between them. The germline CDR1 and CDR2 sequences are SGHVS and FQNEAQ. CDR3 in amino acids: CASSLDSRSGNTIYF. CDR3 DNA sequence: TGTGCCAGCAGCTTAGACAGCCGCTCTGGAAACACCATATATTTT.

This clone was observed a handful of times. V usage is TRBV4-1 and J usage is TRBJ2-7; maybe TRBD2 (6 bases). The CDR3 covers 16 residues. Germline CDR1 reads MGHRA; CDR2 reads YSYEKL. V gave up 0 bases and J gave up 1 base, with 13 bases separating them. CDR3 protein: CASSQDGQGGSYEQYF. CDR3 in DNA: TGCGCCAGCAGCCAAGATGGCCAGGGAGGTTCCTACGAGCAGTACTTC.

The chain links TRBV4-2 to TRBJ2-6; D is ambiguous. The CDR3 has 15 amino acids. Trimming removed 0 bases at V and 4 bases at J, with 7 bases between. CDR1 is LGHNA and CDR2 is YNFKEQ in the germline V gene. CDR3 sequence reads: CASSQEAPGANVLTF. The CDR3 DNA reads TGTGCCAGCAGCCAAGAAGCACCCGGGGCCAACGTCCTGACTTTC.

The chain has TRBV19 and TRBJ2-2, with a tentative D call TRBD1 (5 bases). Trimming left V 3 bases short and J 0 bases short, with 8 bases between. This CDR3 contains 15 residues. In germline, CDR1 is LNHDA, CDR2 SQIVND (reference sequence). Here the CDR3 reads CASSITRANTGELFF. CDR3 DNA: TGTGCCAGTAGTATTACCAGGGCGAACACCGGGGAGCTGTTTTTT. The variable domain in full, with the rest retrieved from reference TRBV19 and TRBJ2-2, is DGGITQSPKYLFRKEGQNVTLSCEQNLNHDAMYWYRQDPGQGLRLIYYSQIVNDFQKGDIAEGYSVSREKKESFPLTVTSAQKNPTAFYLCASSITRANTGELFFGEGSRLTVL.